This T cell receptor beta chain was captured in a study of shared clonotypes between healthy human individuals (dated by TCRdb to the early 2020s). Context from the whole study: Two women and three men aged 18 to 49 years were included in the cohort. For each donor, CD4 naive and CD4 memory were each given three plates, CD8 naive was given two plates, and CD8 memory was given one plate. The study deeply sequenced blood TCR repertoires of about 5 healthy adults to estimate repertoire size and the extent of clonotype sharing between individuals. Different laboratories and diverse techniques were used to prepare libraries and sequence TCR repertoires, to increase sequencing depth and limit assay-specific biases. Per donor, leukapheresis produced somewhere between about 0.94 and 9 billion PBMCs. The paper's findings and limits, for the study overall: Sharing across a few donors was observed for around 4.8% of naive CD4, over 3% of naive CD8, over 2% of memory CD4, and around 0.42% of memory CD8 clonotypes. Naive subsets generally had larger estimated clonotype richness than memory subsets did. Compared with non-shared clonotypes, the clonotypes found in all four sorted-subset donors had higher generation probabilities. Pairwise subsampling indicated that sequencing depth was expected to affect the degree of clonotype sharing among donors. Rarefaction of sorted-subset datasets indicated incomplete sequencing despite the large sequencing depth. Because the study included a small number of donors, the genetic and exposure-history diversity represented was limited. Only blood was sampled, and tissue TCR repertoires likely differ from those in blood.

Note on this clone: The specificity of this receptor is unknown. No base-level quality is on record; no much larger clone is a single base apart.

The donors were healthy, HIV-negative adults who had no recently reported acute infections or vaccinations. All donors were Caucasian adults living in Nashville, Tennessee, USA. Magnetic negative selection was used to enrich CD4+ T cells, after which naive cells were positively selected on CD45RA and the negative fraction became the memory subset. Blood was collected by leukapheresis, and PBMCs were isolated by Ficoll-Histopaque density gradient centrifugation and then cryopreserved in liquid nitrogen vapor phase. Analytical flow cytometry was used to check the purity and quantity of each magnetically sorted T cell population. Genomic DNA was isolated from every sorted fraction and measured by UV absorbance on a Nanodrop 2000c. Using the deep immunoSEQ assay, TCR CDR3 regions were amplified from genomic DNA by multiplex PCR. For each cell subset, the extracted genomic DNA was distributed evenly across all wells of several immunoSEQ 96-well plates, and each plate served as one replicate. For sorted subsets, 150 to 250 ng genomic DNA, equal to tens of thousands of T cell genomes, was loaded into each replicate PCR. Purified libraries were measured with a Qubit 3.0 fluorometer, size-checked on a Bioanalyzer 2100, and measured again with the KAPA Library Quantification kit. A separate single-read 150-cycle Illumina NextSeq 550 flow cell was used to sequence each immunoSEQ 96-well plate. The authors' analysis ran thus. Because the immunoSEQ output held only junctional sequences and lacked quality scores, the filtering could not match the filtering applied to full-length reads. Sequences were annotated with PyIR, a Python wrapper for IgBLAST v1.9, using IMGT germline references to assign V/J genes and CDR3. Reads were removed for weak V/J assignments (E-value above 1e-6), missing CDR3, stop codons, out-of-frame junctions, or ambiguous translated residues. V3J clonotypes were defined by identical inferred V gene, J gene, and CDR3 amino acid sequence. Percentage overlap between repertoires was computed as shared unique clonotypes divided by the size of the smaller repertoire. Repertoire richness was assessed with RTK rarefaction, the Chao1 estimator, and Recon v2.1 estimates of unobserved clonotypes. For all TCRbeta clonotypes obtained by the gDNA method from a few donors, generation probabilities were computed with OLGA. TCRdb stores this immuneACCESS table with in-frame sequences only. Part of the clones is absent; in the studies checked, under half of the shortfall reflects unresolved V genes, and no reason is known for the rest. V, J and clone size are taken as reported in that table, and D and trimming were inferred from the DNA itself. Recorded for this sample are approximately 2.5 million clones; over 85% of them occurred a single time. Approximately 0.35% of the sample lies in the top ten.

Its CDR3 holds 19 amino acids, cysteine through phenylalanine. The entry retains the CDR3 DNA only, 57 bases that are in frame from base 1. Sequences SGHDT (CDR1) and YYEEEE (CDR2) are obtained from the germline V gene. Trimming takes 0 bases from V and 10 bases from J, and the germline ends sit 29 bases apart. This sequence uses TRBV5-6 and TRBJ2-1, and the D gene may be TRBD2, 6 bases matching. Sequences were obtained from naive CD4+ T cells from PBMCs. According to the study, the label for this sample's cell subset or site signals: CD45RA+ positively selected. The receptor was derived from a man between 18 and 29 years old in good health. Some clones in this sample may be carry-over from other donors' samples. At the DNA level, the sequence is TGTGCCAGCAGCTTGGTCGGGCGGGACTTCCCGGGGCCGGCCGGGGAGCAGTTCTTC. Its protein is CASSLVGRDFPGPAGEQFF.